The 11 T cell receptor beta chains below come from one sample, sequenced in a study of blood T cell repertoires in COVID-19 (dated by TCRdb to the early 2020s). Receptor amplification or capture employed the immunoSEQ multiplex PCR assay. This is the immuneACCESS table as TCRdb keeps it, with only in-frame sequences that have V and J called. A part of the clones is gone; compared with another copy, unresolved V genes explain less than half, and the rest is unexplained. Present in this sample are a few hundred thousand clones, 75% to 90% of which were seen just once. The ten largest make up around 9.6% of the sample. The sequenced sample consisted of peripheral blood. Receptors were obtained from a woman aged 70-85 years with COVID-19, enrolled during active disease.

This chain joins TRBV25-1 and TRBJ2-5; TRBD2 aligns across 11 bases. V shed 6 bases, J shed 5 bases, and the junction held 14 bases outside the gene matches. Germline CDR1 is MGHDK and CDR2 is SYGVNS. CDR3 length: 17 amino acids. The CDR3 DNA reads as TGTGCCAGCAGCGATACTAGCGGGAGTCGGTCCGGGGAGACCCAGTACTTC. It translates to CASSDTSGSRSGETQYF.

The gene calls are TRBV7-9 and TRBJ1-5; 9 positions agree with TRBD1. CDR1 is SEHNR and CDR2 is FQNEAQ in the germline V gene (reference sequence). There are 18 residues in the CDR3. Losses at the gene ends were 5 bases for V and 4 bases for J; bases not matched to a gene: 15. The CDR3 region is CASSLGPSDRGRNQPQHF. CDR3 in DNA: TGTGCCAGCAGCCTCGGCCCGTCCGACAGGGGGAGAAATCAGCCCCAGCATTTT.

This clone occurred a few times. The gene calls are TRBV2 and TRBJ2-1; the D is unclear. Germline V gene lookup returns CDR1 SNHLY and CDR2 FYNNEI. The V end was cut by 8 bases, the J end by 3 bases, with 5 bases between. The CDR3 consists of 11 residues. The CDR3 bases are TGTGCCAGCCGTAACTACAATGAGCAGTTCTTC. It is translated as CASRNYNEQFF.

The J gene is TRBJ1-6, the V gene TRBV29-1; 7 bases are shared with TRBD1. Germline-derived CDR1 and CDR2 are SQVTM and ANQGSEA. CDR3 length equals 13 residues. With 4 bases clipped from V and 7 bases from J, the junction kept 4 bases outside the gene matches. The CDR3 is CSVGRGLNSPLHF. The CDR3 DNA follows: TGCAGCGTTGGGAGGGGGCTGAATTCACCCCTCCACTTT.

J is TRBJ2-5 and V is TRBV6-5; tentative D call: TRBD1 (6 bases). The V end lost 7 bases, the J end lost 1 base, and 7 bases lay between the germline ends. Germline V gene lookup returns CDR1 MNHEY and CDR2 SVGAGI. The CDR3 totals 12 residues. The CDR3 is CASMGAQETQYF. The CDR3 DNA reads as TGTGCCAGCATGGGGGCCCAAGAGACCCAGTACTTC.

This clone was seen a single time. V and J are TRBV3-1 (or the pseudogene TRBV3-2) and TRBJ2-7; 8 bases agree with TRBD1. The junction had 5 bases not matched to a gene; V was cut back by 1 base and J by 3 bases. The CDR3 loop spans 15 amino acids. Germline V gives CDR1 LGHDT, CDR2 YNNKEL (reference sequence). CDR3 amino acids: CASSQGSGGLYEQYF. CDR3 DNA: TGTGCCAGCAGCCAAGGGTCAGGGGGCCTCTACGAGCAGTACTTC.

The rearrangement joins TRBV15 to TRBJ2-6, with a weak D call TRBD2 (5 bases). Germline V lookup: CDR1 LNHNV, CDR2 YYDKDF (reference sequence). Trimming left V 1 base short and J 0 bases short, with 10 bases between. The CDR3 totals 17 residues. In DNA form, the CDR3 reads TGTGCCACCAGCAGAGTTCAGGCGGGCTCTGGGGCCAACGTCCTGACTTTC. Its protein product is CATSRVQAGSGANVLTF.

The genes are TRBV9 and TRBJ2-3; TRBD1 matches at 10 bases. The length of the CDR3 is 16 residues. Trimming removed 0 bases from V and 6 bases from J; junction bases left unmatched: 7. Per germline, CDR1 SGDLS and CDR2 YYNGEE. The CDR3 here is CASSVGIGQGEDTQYF. CDR3 bases: TGTGCCAGCAGCGTAGGCATCGGACAGGGGGAGGATACGCAGTATTTT.

This clone was recorded once. The chain recombines TRBV3-1 (or the pseudogene TRBV3-2) with TRBJ2-3, with 8 positions matching TRBD1. V was clipped by 4 bases and J by 3 bases; unmatched bases: 9. Germline V gene lookup returns CDR1 LGHDT and CDR2 YNNKEL (reference sequence). This CDR3 region has 16 residues. This chain's CDR3 is CASSREDRVFTDTQYF. The CDR3 DNA sequence: TGTGCCAGCAGCCGCGAGGACAGGGTATTTACAGATACGCAGTATTTT.

This chain connects TRBV20-1 to TRBJ2-1, with 9 bases identical to TRBD2. This CDR3 comprises 13 residues. CDR1 is DFQATT, CDR2 SNEGSKA, per germline (reference sequence). V was pared by 3 bases and J by 9 bases, with 6 bases of the junction left unmatched. The CDR3 loop reads CSASGGRALEQFF. The DNA for the CDR3 is TGCAGTGCTAGTGGCGGGAGGGCCCTTGAGCAGTTCTTC.

CDR3 sequence: CAWSREGNLGLHF. The CDR3 DNA follows: TGTGCCTGGAGTAGAGAGGGTAATTTGGGCCTCCACTTT. The rearrangement joins TRBV30 to TRBJ1-6; D uncertain. Germline CDR1 and CDR2: GTSNPN and SVGIG (reference sequence). The CDR3 is made up of 13 amino acids. V lost 2 bases and J 15 bases, leaving 17 bases between the germline ends. The full variable domain, rest sourced from reference TRBV30 and TRBJ1-6, is SQTIHQWPATLVQPVGSPLSLECTVEGTSNPNLYWYRQAAGRGLQLLFYSVGIGQISSEVPQNLSASRPQDRQFILSSKKLLLSDSGFYLCAWSREGNLGLHFGNGTRLTVT.